This T cell receptor (beta chain) was identified in a study of cytomegalovirus exposure and HLA in healthy donors. Findings and limits, study-wide: The study put 150 to 200 TCR beta chains on its list as cytomegalovirus-associated. Researchers reported in a later analysis that a missense DCLRE1C variant was tied to TCR beta V- and J-gene trimming. Per a prior analysis, the majority of TCR beta V segments were productive roughly 90% or roughly 30% of the time.

Germline V lookup: CDR1 LGHNA, CDR2 YNFKEQ. The CDR3 has 12 amino acids. V was cut by 8 bases and J by 5 bases, with 12 bases left in between. 60 Vbeta and 13 Jbeta primers were used in PCR. Sequenced by immunoSEQ multiplex PCR; TCRdb stores in-frame clones only, minus some. This sample has some 100,000 clones, with less than 70% found just once. As regards this clone: Its cognate antigen is unknown.

The sequenced sample consisted of PBMCs. The gene calls are TRBV4-2 and TRBJ2-5, with D possibly being TRBD2 (7 bases). This TCR was recovered from a woman between 65 and 79 years old in good health and CMV-seropositive. The DNA for the CDR3 is TGTGCCAGCGGGGGGGCCGATGAGACCCAGTACTTC. Encoded protein: CASGGADETQYF.